Below, 25 T cell receptor beta chains from the same sample are listed, as sequenced in a study of T cell repertoires in cytomegalovirus infection. TCRdb processed the reads anew with MiXCR; each CDR3 protein has one entry. The table records approximately 500,000 distinct CDR3 sequences, 16% of them present only once. Sequencing used CD8+ T cells from PBMCs. Every receptor here comes from a human donor in good health (CMV status not recorded). Some clones in this sample may be carry-over from other donors' samples.

This clonotype showed up many times. The chain joins TRBV7-9 to TRBJ2-6; 8 bases are a match to TRBD1. CDR1 and CDR2 (germline): SEHNR, FQNEAQ (reference sequence). The CDR3 runs 17 residues. V dropped 5 bases and J dropped 5; count of bases not matched to a gene: 11. CDR3 amino acids: CASSPTRTGSRANVLTF. For the CDR3, the DNA is TGTGCCAGCAGCCCTACTAGGACAGGGTCTAGGGCCAACGTCCTGACTTTC. Based on the CDR3 plus reference TRBV7-9 and TRBJ2-6, the full variable domain is DTGVSQNPRHKITKRGQNVTFRCDPISEHNRLYWYRQTLGQGPEFLTYFQNEAQLEKSRLLSDRFSAERPKGSFSTLEIQRTEQGDSAMYLCASSPTRTGSRANVLTFGAGSRLTVL.

This clonotype was counted only a few times. The V and J genes are TRBV12-5 and TRBJ2-2, with TRBD2 matching 7 bases. V shed 6 bases, J shed 5 bases, and the junction held 12 bases outside the gene matches. The CDR3 is made up of 16 amino acids. Germline-derived CDR1 and CDR2 are LGHNT and FRNRAP. Here the CDR3 reads CASGRAGSGLTGELFF. Here the CDR3 DNA reads TGTGCTAGTGGCAGAGCGGGTAGCGGGTTGACCGGGGAGCTGTTTTTT.

With respect to this clonotype: One base away lies a much larger clone, so this may be a sequencing read error. The rearrangement links TRBV7-2 to TRBJ1-4; tentatively, D is TRBD1 (5 bases). CDR1 and CDR2 from the germline V gene are SGHTA and FQGNSA. The CDR3 has 14 residues. Trimming took off 6 bases at V and 5 bases at J, with 13 bases between the two ends. As DNA, the CDR3 is TGTGCCAGCAGGCCAGGGTACATAAATGAAAAACTGTTTTTT. Translating it yields CASRPGYINEKLFF.

This clonotype was detected many times. The V gene is TRBV7-9, the J gene TRBJ1-2; D is uncertain. The V end lost 5 bases, the J end lost 1 base, and 11 bases lay between the germline ends. Germline CDR1 and CDR2: SEHNR and FQNEAQ (reference sequence). The CDR3 is made up of 14 amino acids. CDR3 nucleotide sequence: TGTGCCAGCAGCGACTGGACTAGTAACTATGGCTACACCTTC. The encoded protein is CASSDWTSNYGYTF.

This clonotype was detected many times. The chain carries TRBV7-9 and TRBJ1-1; no firm D call. Germline V gene data show CDR1 as SEHNR and CDR2 as FQNEAQ (reference sequence). The CDR3 has 16 amino acids. V was clipped by 5 bases and J by 1 base, with 17 bases between them. The CDR3: CASSPRQEGENTEAFF. DNA for the CDR3: TGTGCCAGCAGCCCAAGGCAGGAGGGTGAGAACACTGAAGCTTTCTTT.

This clonotype has a handful of counts. This chain uses TRBV18 with TRBJ2-1; D unclear. The germline V gene has CDR1 KGHSH and CDR2 LQKENI. The CDR3 is 13 amino acids. Trimming left V 0 bases short and J 8 bases short, with 8 bases between. In nucleotides, the CDR3 is TGTGCCAGCTCACCACCGTATTTGGATGAGCAGTTCTTC. This translates into CASSPPYLDEQFF.

To note about this clonotype: Given a much more abundant clone one base away, this may be a read error. V gene TRBV27 combines with J gene TRBJ2-7; D is ambiguous. This CDR3 spans 16 amino acids. The germline V gene has CDR1 MNHEY and CDR2 SMNVEV (reference sequence). The germline V and J ends were trimmed by 1 base and 0 bases, with 13 bases remaining between them. The DNA of the CDR3 is TGTGCCAGCAGTTTATTGGAACAGAGGAGCTCCTACGAGCAGTACTTC. Translated, it gives CASSLLEQRSSYEQYF.

V usage is TRBV19 and J usage is TRBJ2-7; D is undetermined. Germline-derived CDR1 and CDR2 are LNHDA and SQIVND (reference sequence). This CDR3 region has 12 residues. Trimming pared 6 bases from V and 6 bases from J, leaving 12 bases between. The CDR3 DNA sequence: TGTGCCAGTAGCTCACCGAGCACCGAGCAGTACTTC. Protein sequence: CASSSPSTEQYF.

This chain links TRBV30 with TRBJ1-1; D unclear. There are 12 residues in the CDR3. The V end was cut by 4 bases, the J end by 5 bases, with 11 bases between. Per the germline V gene, CDR1 is GTSNPN and CDR2 is SVGIG (reference sequence). CDR3 bases: TGTGCCTGGAATTCGGGAGGGACTGAAGCTTTCTTT. It translates to CAWNSGGTEAFF.

The V gene is TRBV10-3, the J gene TRBJ2-7; D call uncertain. Germline V gene sequence: CDR1 ENHRY, CDR2 SYGVKD. V shed 6 bases and J shed 3 bases, with 6 bases lying between them. This CDR3 has 11 amino acids. The CDR3 nucleotides read TGTGCCATCAGCAACGGCTACGAGCAGTACTTC. This gives the protein CAISNGYEQYF.

The sample holds many counts of this clonotype. V is TRBV6-1 and J is TRBJ1-5, with a weak D call TRBD1 (6 bases). CDR1 is MNHNS and CDR2 is SASEGT in the germline V gene. The V and J ends lost 4 bases and 3 bases respectively, with 13 bases between them. The CDR3 loop spans 15 amino acids. The CDR3 spells CASSVRTEFNQPQHF. In nucleotides, the CDR3 is TGTGCCAGCAGTGTGAGGACAGAGTTCAATCAGCCCCAGCATTTT.

In this sample, this clonotype turned up many times. The chain uses TRBV29-1 and TRBJ1-3, with 7 bases fitting TRBD1. V shed 6 bases and J 0 bases; nucleotides not matched to a gene: 11. CDR3 size: 16 residues. Germline values: CDR1 SQVTM, CDR2 ANQGSEA. The CDR3: CSVHSGTDYSGNTIYF. The CDR3 DNA sequence: TGCAGCGTGCACTCCGGGACAGACTACTCTGGAAACACCATATATTTT.

This clonotype was found a few times. The V call is TRBV4-1, the J call TRBJ2-5; no reliable D call. The CDR3 spans 15 residues. Trimming removed 6 bases at V and 1 base at J, with 15 bases between. The germline gives CDR1 MGHRA, CDR2 YSYEKL. DNA of the CDR3: TGCGCCAGCAGAAGGGTCTCAGTCATCCAAGAGACCCAGTACTTC. It codes for CASRRVSVIQETQYF.

This clonotype was counted at least ten times. The chain recombines TRBV7-6 with TRBJ1-5; possible D gene TRBD1, 5 bases. The CDR3 runs to 15 residues. The V gene lost 3 bases and the J gene lost 5 bases, with 14 bases spanning the gap. CDR1 and CDR2 (germline): SGHVS, FNYEAQ. The CDR3 protein is CASSLVWGRDQPQHF. The CDR3, as DNA: TGTGCCAGCAGCTTGGTGTGGGGACGGGATCAGCCCCAGCATTTT.

This chain uses TRBV19 with TRBJ2-1; TRBD1 is a possible D gene (6 bases). The V end lost 9 bases, the J end lost 0 bases, and 12 bases lay between the germline ends. Germline V gene data show CDR1 as LNHDA and CDR2 as SQIVND (reference sequence). The CDR3 loop spans 14 amino acids. CDR3 sequence: CASVGTNSYNEQFF. The CDR3 coding sequence is TGTGCCAGCGTCGGGACAAACTCCTACAATGAGCAGTTCTTC.

The sample holds a few counts of this clonotype. The chain couples TRBV28 to TRBJ2-2; D is unclear. The CDR3 contains 17 residues. Germline CDR1 and CDR2: MDHEN and SYDVKM. Between the trimmed V and J ends, which lost 5 bases and 0 bases, there was a span of 16 bases. CDR3: CASSQSNTIPNTGELFF. Here the CDR3 DNA reads TGTGCCAGCAGTCAATCCAATACCATACCGAACACCGGGGAGCTGTTTTTT. The full variable domain, with the rest looked up from reference TRBV28 and TRBJ2-2, is DVKVTQSSRYLVKRTGEKVFLECVQDMDHENMFWYRQDPGLGLRLIYFSYDVKMKEKGDIPEGYSVSREKKERFSLILESASTNQTSMYLCASSQSNTIPNTGELFFGEGSRLTVL.

Only a few counts were recorded for this clonotype. The J gene is TRBJ2-7, the V gene TRBV27; 8 bases map to TRBD1. CDR1 MNHEY and CDR2 SMNVEV come from the germline V gene (reference sequence). The CDR3 has 16 amino acids. With V trimmed by 5 bases and J by 5 bases, 14 bases remained unmatched. The CDR3 sequence: CASSPSTGEISDEQYF. The DNA for the CDR3 is TGTGCCAGCAGTCCCTCGACAGGGGAGATTTCGGACGAGCAGTACTTC.

This clonotype has ten or more counts. The chain combines TRBV2 with TRBJ2-3, with a tentative D call TRBD2 (5 bases). The V end was cut by 10 bases, the J end by 2 bases, with 19 bases between. Per the germline V gene, CDR1 is SNHLY and CDR2 is FYNNEI. CDR3 length: 15 amino acids. CDR3 bases: TGTGCCACCCTCGGGTCCAGCGGTGACACAGATACGCAGTATTTT. Encoded protein: CATLGSSGDTDTQYF.

Only a few counts were recorded for this clonotype. This chain connects TRBV29-1 to TRBJ2-4; D gene ambiguous. The CDR3 extends over 13 amino acids. V was cut by 7 bases and J by 0 bases, with 10 bases left in between. Germline loops: CDR1 SQVTM, CDR2 ANQGSEA. CDR3 residues: CSAEELAKNIQYF. The CDR3 DNA reads as TGCAGCGCCGAGGAGCTAGCCAAAAACATTCAGTACTTC.

On this clonotype itself: This clone may be a read error of a much larger clone one base away. A read error is likely, as this CDR3 ends without the conserved phenylalanine or tryptophan. The chain combines TRBV7-3 with TRBJ2-7; D may correspond to TRBD1 or TRBD2 (5 bases each). CDR1 SGHTA and CDR2 FQGTGA come from the germline V gene. The CDR3 contains 16 residues. Trimming cost V 0 bases and J 4 bases, with 16 bases left between them. The CDR3 sequence is CASSLTGEGEDYEQYL. CDR3 nucleotide sequence: TGTGCCAGCAGCTTAACGGGAGAAGGGGAAGATTACGAGCAGTACTTA.

This clonotype has more than one count but fewer than ten. V is TRBV14 and J is TRBJ1-1; D is ambiguous. Between the trimmed V and J ends, which lost 5 bases and 1 base, there was a span of 8 bases. Germline-derived CDR1 and CDR2 are SGHDN and FVKESK. This CDR3 spans 13 amino acids. The CDR3 DNA follows: TGTGCCAGCAGCTCCCGCCCGAACACTGAAGCTTTCTTT. Translation: CASSSRPNTEAFF. Based on the CDR3 plus reference TRBV14 and TRBJ1-1, the full variable domain is EAGVTQFPSHSVIEKGQTVTLRCDPISGHDNLYWYRRVMGKEIKFLLHFVKESKQDESGMPNNRFLAERTGGTYSTLKVQPAELEDSGVYFCASSSRPNTEAFFGQGTRLTVV.

For this clonotype: A much larger clone lies one base from this, so it may be a read error. Here the CDR3 omits its conserved ending phenylalanine or tryptophan, so a read error is the likely source. V and J are TRBV19 and TRBJ1-2; D is uncertain. CDR1 and CDR2 from the germline V gene are LNHDA and SQIVND (reference sequence). V was clipped by 3 bases and J by 3 bases, with 14 bases between them. This CDR3 is built from 15 residues. This chain's CDR3 is CASSIERRTYYGYTL. CDR3 nucleotide sequence: TGTGCCAGTAGTATCGAGCGGCGGACCTACTATGGCTACACCTTA.

This chain connects TRBV5-1 to TRBJ2-1, with a tentative D call TRBD2 (6 bases). Germline V gene sequence: CDR1 SGHRS, CDR2 YFSETQ. V lost 2 bases and J lost 0, with 15 bases in between. This CDR3 region has 17 residues. CDR3 in amino acids: CASSFSLALSSYNEQFF. DNA for the CDR3: TGCGCCAGCAGCTTCTCTCTAGCGTTGAGCTCCTACAATGAGCAGTTCTTC.

This clonotype came up a few times. The chain joins TRBV11-2 to TRBJ1-2; possibly TRBD1 for D (6 bases). Germline-derived CDR1 and CDR2 are SGHAT and FQNNGV. Trimming took 10 bases from V and 8 from J, leaving 17 bases between them. The CDR3 spans 12 residues. CDR3 in DNA: TGTGCCACCCCTACAGGGATTAAGGGCTACACCTTC. Amino acids: CATPTGIKGYTF.

This clonotype was observed a handful of times. The chain combines TRBV7-3 with TRBJ1-3; tentatively, D is TRBD1 (6 bases). CDR1 SGHTA and CDR2 FQGTGA come from the germline V gene. The CDR3 consists of 16 residues. Trimming left V 5 bases short and J 0 bases short, with 14 bases between. CDR3 amino acids: CASSPGDNNSGNTIYF. DNA for the CDR3: TGTGCCAGCAGCCCAGGGGACAATAACTCTGGAAACACCATATATTTT.